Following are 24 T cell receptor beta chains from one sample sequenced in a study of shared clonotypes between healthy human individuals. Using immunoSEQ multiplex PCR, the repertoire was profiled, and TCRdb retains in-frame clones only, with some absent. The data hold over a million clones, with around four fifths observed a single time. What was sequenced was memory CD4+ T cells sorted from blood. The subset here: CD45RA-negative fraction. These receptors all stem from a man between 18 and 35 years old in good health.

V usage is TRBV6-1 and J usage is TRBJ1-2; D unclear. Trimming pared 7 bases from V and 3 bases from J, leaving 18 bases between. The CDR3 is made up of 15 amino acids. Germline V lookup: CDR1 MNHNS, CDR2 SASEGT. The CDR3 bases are TGTGCCAGCATCCGTGTGGGGAGGTCGGACTATGGCTACACCTTC. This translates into CASIRVGRSDYGYTF.

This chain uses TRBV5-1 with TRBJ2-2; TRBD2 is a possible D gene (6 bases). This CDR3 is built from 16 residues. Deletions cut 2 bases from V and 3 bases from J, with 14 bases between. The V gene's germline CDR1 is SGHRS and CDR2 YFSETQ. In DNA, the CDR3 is TGCGCCAGCAGCTTCGGGCGGGGATGGGACACCGGGGAGCTGTTTTTT. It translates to CASSFGRGWDTGELFF.

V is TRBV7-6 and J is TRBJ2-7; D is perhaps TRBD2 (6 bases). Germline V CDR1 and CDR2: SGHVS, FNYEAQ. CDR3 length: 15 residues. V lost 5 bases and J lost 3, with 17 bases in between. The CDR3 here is CASSLSDGSYYEQYF. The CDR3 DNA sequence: TGTGCCAGCAGCCTATCTGACGGGAGTTACTACGAGCAGTACTTC.

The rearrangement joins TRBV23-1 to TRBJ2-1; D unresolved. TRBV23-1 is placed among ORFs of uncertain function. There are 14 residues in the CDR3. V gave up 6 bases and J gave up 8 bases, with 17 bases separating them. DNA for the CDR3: TGCGCCAGCAGGGGTCAATTACCGGGCGATGAGCAGTTCTTC. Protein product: CASRGQLPGDEQFF.

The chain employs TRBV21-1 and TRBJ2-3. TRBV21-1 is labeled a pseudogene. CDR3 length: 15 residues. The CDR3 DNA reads TGTGCCAGCAGCAAAGTACGACGTCGCACAGATACGCAGTATTTT. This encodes CASSKVRRRTDTQYF.

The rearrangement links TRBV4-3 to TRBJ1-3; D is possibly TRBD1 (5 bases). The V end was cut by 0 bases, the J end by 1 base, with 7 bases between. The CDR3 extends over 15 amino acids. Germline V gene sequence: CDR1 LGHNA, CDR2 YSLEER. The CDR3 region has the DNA TGCGCCAGCAGCCAAGAGACAGCTTCTGGAAACACCATATATTTT. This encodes CASSQETASGNTIYF.

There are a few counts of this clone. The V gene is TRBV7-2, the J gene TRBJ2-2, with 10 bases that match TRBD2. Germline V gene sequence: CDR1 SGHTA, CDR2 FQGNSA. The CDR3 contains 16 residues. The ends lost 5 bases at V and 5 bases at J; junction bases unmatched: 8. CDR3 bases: TGTGCCAGCAGCCCGTACTTAGCGGGAGGTACCGGGGAGCTGTTTTTT. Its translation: CASSPYLAGGTGELFF. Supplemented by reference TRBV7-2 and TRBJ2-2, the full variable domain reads GAGVSQSPSNKVTEKGKDVELRCDPISGHTALYWYRQSLGQGLEFLIYFQGNSAPDKSGLPSDRFSAERTGGSVSTLTIQRTQQEDSAVYLCASSPYLAGGTGELFFGEGSRLTVL.

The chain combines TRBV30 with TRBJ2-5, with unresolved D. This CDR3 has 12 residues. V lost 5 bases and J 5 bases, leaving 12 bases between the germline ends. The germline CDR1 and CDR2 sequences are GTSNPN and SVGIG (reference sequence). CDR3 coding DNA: TGTGCCTGGGAGAAGAACTTGGAGACCCAGTACTTC. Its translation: CAWEKNLETQYF.

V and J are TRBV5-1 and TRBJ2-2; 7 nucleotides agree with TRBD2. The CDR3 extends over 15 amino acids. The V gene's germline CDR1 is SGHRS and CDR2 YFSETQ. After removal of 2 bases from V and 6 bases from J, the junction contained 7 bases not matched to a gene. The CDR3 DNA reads TGCGCCAGCAGCTTTGGCAGCGGGATTGCCGGGGAGCTGTTTTTT. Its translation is CASSFGSGIAGELFF.

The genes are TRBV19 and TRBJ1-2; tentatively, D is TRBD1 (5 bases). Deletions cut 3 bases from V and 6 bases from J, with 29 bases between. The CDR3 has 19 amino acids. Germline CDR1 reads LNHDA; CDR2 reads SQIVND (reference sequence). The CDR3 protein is CASSIRTAINVYGRDGYTF. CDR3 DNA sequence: TGTGCCAGTAGTATTCGAACGGCAATTAACGTCTATGGCAGGGATGGCTACACCTTC.

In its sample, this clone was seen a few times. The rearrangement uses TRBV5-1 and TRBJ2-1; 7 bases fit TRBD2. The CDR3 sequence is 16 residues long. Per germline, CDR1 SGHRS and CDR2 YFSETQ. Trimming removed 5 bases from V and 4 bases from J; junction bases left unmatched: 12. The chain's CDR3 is CASRTTGLRGYNEQFF. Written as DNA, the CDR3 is TGCGCCAGCAGAACCACGGGACTACGTGGATACAATGAGCAGTTCTTC.

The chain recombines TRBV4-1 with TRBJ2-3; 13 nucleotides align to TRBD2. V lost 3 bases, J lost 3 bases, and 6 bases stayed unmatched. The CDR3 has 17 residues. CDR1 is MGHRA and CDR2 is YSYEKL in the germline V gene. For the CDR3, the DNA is TGCGCCAGCAGCCAGGCCGGACTAGCGGGAGCAACAGATACGCAGTATTTT. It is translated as CASSQAGLAGATDTQYF.

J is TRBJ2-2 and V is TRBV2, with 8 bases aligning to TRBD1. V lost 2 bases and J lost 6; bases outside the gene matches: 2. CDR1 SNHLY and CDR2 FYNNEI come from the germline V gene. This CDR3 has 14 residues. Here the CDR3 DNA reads TGTGCCAGCAGTGAACAGGGGGCGGCCGGGGAGCTGTTTTTT. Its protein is CASSEQGAAGELFF.

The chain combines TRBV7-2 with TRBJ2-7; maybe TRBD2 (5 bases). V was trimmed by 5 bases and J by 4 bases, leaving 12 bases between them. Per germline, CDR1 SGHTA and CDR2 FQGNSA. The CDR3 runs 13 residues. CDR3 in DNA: TGTGCCAGCAGCCCGGGAACTATTTACGAGCAGTACTTC. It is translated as CASSPGTIYEQYF.

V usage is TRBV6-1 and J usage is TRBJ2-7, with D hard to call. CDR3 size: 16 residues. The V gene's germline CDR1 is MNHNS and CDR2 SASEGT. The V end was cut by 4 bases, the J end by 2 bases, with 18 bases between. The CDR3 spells CASSGVRPRSTYEQYF. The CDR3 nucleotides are TGTGCCAGCAGTGGAGTCAGGCCAAGGTCTACCTACGAGCAGTACTTC.

The CDR3 sequence is CASSFQGRGSSYNEQFF. CDR3 nucleotides: TGTGCCAGCAGCTTCCAGGGGCGGGGGAGCTCCTACAATGAGCAGTTCTTC. The V call is TRBV11-2, the J call TRBJ2-1; a possible D gene is TRBD2 (7 bases). CDR3 length: 17 residues. The ends were cut back, 3 bases at V and 0 bases at J, with 15 bases in the middle. In germline, CDR1 is SGHAT, CDR2 FQNNGV.

The CDR3 sequence: CAWEGTGSFGYTF. The CDR3 bases are TGTGCCTGGGAAGGGACAGGGTCTTTTGGCTACACCTTC. The chain carries TRBV30 and TRBJ1-2; 9 positions agree with TRBD1. Germline CDR1 and CDR2: GTSNPN and SVGIG (reference sequence). The V and J ends lost 5 bases and 7 bases, in that order; junction bases with no gene match: 8. The CDR3 length is 13 residues. Supplemented by reference TRBV30 and TRBJ1-2, the full variable domain reads SQTIHQWPATLVQPVGSPLSLECTVEGTSNPNLYWYRQAAGRGLQLLFYSVGIGQISSEVPQNLSASRPQDRQFILSSKKLLLSDSGFYLCAWEGTGSFGYTFGSGTRLTVV.

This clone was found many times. The CDR3 nucleotides read TGTGCCAGCAGCTTTACAGGGGCGAACACCGGGGAGCTGTTTTTT. Translating gives CASSFTGANTGELFF. The chain is built from TRBV7-8 and TRBJ2-2; 7 bases align to TRBD1. The germline CDR1 and CDR2 sequences are SGHVS and FQNEAQ. The ends lost 3 bases at V and 0 bases at J; junction bases unmatched: 1. There are 15 residues in the CDR3.

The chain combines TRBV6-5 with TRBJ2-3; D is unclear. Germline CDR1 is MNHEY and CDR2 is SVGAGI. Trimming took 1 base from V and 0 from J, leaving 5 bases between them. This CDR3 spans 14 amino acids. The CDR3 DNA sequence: TGTGCCAGCAGTTACTTAGACAGCACAGATACGCAGTATTTT. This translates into CASSYLDSTDTQYF.

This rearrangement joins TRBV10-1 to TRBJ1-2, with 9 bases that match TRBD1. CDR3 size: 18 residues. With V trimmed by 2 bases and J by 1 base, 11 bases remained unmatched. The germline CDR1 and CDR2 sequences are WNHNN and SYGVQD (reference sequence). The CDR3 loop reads CASSEKRGQGSHNYGYTF. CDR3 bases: TGCGCCAGCAGTGAGAAACGGGGACAGGGTAGCCATAACTATGGCTACACCTTC.

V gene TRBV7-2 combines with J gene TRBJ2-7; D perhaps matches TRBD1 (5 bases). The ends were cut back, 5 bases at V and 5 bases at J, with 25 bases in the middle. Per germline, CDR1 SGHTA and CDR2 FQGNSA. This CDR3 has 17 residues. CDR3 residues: CASSPNPTVSLRNEQYF. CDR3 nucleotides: TGTGCCAGCAGCCCCAACCCGACAGTTTCCCTCCGGAACGAGCAGTACTTC.

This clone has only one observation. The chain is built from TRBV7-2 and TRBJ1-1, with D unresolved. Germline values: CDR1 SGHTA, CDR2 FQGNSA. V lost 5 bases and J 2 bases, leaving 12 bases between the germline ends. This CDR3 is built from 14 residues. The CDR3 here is CASSLYSLNTEAFF. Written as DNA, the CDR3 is TGTGCCAGCAGCCTTTACAGCCTCAACACTGAAGCTTTCTTT.

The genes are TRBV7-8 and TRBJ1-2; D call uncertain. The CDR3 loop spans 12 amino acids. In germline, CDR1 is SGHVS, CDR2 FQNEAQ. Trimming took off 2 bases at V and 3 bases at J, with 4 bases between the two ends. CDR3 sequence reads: CASSLRDYGYTF. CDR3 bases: TGTGCCAGCAGCTTACGGGACTATGGCTACACCTTC.

In DNA, the CDR3 is TGTGCCAGCACTAAGACAGGTGGAGAGACCCAGTACTTC. Translated: CASTKTGGETQYF. The chain couples TRBV6-4 to TRBJ2-5; maybe TRBD1 (6 bases). CDR3 length: 13 residues. Germline V gene sequence: CDR1 MRHNA, CDR2 SNTAGT. Trimming left V 7 bases short and J 4 bases short, with 13 bases between.